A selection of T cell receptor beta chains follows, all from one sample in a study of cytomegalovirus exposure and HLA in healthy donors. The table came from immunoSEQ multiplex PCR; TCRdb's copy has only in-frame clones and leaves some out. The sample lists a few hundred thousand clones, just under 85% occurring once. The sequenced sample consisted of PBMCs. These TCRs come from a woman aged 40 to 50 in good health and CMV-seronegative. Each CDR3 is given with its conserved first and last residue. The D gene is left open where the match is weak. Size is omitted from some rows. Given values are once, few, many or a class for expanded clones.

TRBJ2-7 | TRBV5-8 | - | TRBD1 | TGTGCCAGCAGCGGGGACAGGGGGACCTACGAGCAGTACTTC | CASSGDRGTYEQYF
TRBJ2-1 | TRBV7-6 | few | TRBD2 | TGTGCCAGCAGCTTCCTAGCGGGGACCGCCTACAATGAGCAGTTCTTC | CASSFLAGTAYNEQFF
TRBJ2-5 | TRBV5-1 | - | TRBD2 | TGCGCCAGCAGCTTGGGGCGAGCGGGGAGCCAAGAGACCCAGTACTTC | CASSLGRAGSQETQYF
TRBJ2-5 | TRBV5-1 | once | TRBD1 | TGCGCCAGCAGCTCGGGACAGGGGGCAGAGACCCAGTACTTC | CASSSGQGAETQYF
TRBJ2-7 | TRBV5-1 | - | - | TGCGCCAGCAGCTGGAGTCAGGGGCCATCCTACGAGCAGTACTTC | CASSWSQGPSYEQYF
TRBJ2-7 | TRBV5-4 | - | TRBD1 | TGTGCCAGCAGCCTACAGGGGGCCTCCTACGAGCAGTACTTC | CASSLQGASYEQYF
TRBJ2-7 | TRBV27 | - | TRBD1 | TGTGCCAGCAGTGGACAGGGGGTATCCTACGAGCAGTACTTC | CASSGQGVSYEQYF
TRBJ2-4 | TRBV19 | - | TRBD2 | TGTGCCAGTAGTTTAGCGGGGGGGCCTAACATTCAGTACTTC | CASSLAGGPNIQYF
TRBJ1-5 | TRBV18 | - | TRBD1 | TGTGCCAGCTCACCACTGGCGGGACAGGGCGGTCAGCCCCAGCATTTT | CASSPLAGQGGQPQHF
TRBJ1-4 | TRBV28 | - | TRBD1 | TGTGCCAGTCGACCGACAGGGCCTTTAAATGAAAAACTGTTTTTT | CASRPTGPLNEKLFF
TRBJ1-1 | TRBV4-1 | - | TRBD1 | TGCGCCAGCAGCCCCGGACAGGGAGGGGTGAACACTGAAGCTTTCTTT | CASSPGQGGVNTEAFF
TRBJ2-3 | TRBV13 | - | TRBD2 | TGTGCCAGCAGCTTCGGGGGACTAGGGGCAGATACGCAGTATTTT | CASSFGGLGADTQYF
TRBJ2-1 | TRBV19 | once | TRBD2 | TGTGCCAGTAGTAGGGGACTAGCGGGGGCTGTCTATGAGCAGTTCTTC | CASSRGLAGAVYEQFF
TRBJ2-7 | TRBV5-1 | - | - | TGCGCCAGCAGCTTGGGGCACCGCCGGGTCTACGAGCAGTACTTC | CASSLGHRRVYEQYF
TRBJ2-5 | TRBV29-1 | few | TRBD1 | TGCAGCGTTTCCGTGACAGGGATGGAGACCCAGTACTTC | CSVSVTGMETQYF
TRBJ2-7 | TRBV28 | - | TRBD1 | TGTGCCAGCAGTTTAAGCCAGGGGGAAATATACGAGCAGTACTTC | CASSLSQGEIYEQYF
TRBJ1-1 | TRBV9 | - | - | TGTGCCAGCAGCGTAGCTACGGGTGGGGGAGGCACTGAAGCTTTCTTT | CASSVATGGGGTEAFF
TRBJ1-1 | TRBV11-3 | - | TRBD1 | TGTGCCAGCAGTCCGACAGGGAACGCTGAAGCTTTCTTT | CASSPTGNAEAFF
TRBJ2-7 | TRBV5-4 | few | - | TGTGCCAGCAGCCAGACAGGAGCCTACGAGCAGTACTTC | CASSQTGAYEQYF
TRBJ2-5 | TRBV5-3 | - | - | TGTGCCAGAAGCTTGGTGGTTAGACAAGAGACCCAGTACTTC | CARSLVVRQETQYF
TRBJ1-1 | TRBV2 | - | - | TGTGCCAGCAACCCCCGAGCCTTGAACACTGAAGCTTTCTTT | CASNPRALNTEAFF
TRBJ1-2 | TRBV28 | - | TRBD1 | TGTGCCAGCAGGCTGGAGGGGCAGGGGGTGAGCGGCTACACCTTC | CASRLEGQGVSGYTF
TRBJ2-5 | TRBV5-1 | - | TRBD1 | TGCGCCAGCACGACAGGGAGCCAAGAGACCCAGTACTTC | CASTTGSQETQYF
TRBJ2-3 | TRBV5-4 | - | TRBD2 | TGTGCCAGCAGCTCGAGGGAGCGGGGGAGCACAGATACGCAGTATTTT | CASSSRERGSTDTQYF
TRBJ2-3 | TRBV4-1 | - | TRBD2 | TGCGCCAGCAGCATAAGCGGGGGGCGGGCAGATACGCAGTATTTT | CASSISGGRADTQYF
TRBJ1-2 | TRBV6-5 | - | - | TGTGCCAGCAGCCAGGACATGAACTATGGCTACACCTTC | CASSQDMNYGYTF
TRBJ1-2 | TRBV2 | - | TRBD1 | TGTGCCAGCAGAACGGCGGGACAGTCTAACTATGGCTACACCTTC | CASRTAGQSNYGYTF
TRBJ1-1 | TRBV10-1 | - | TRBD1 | TGCGCCACAAGACAGGGGCGTGGCACTGAAGCTTTCTTT | CATRQGRGTEAFF
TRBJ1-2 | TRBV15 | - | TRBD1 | TGTGCCACCAGCAGAGCCGGGACAGGGGGACATGGCTACACCTTC | CATSRAGTGGHGYTF
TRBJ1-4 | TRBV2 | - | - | TGTGCCAGCAGACCCACAGGGCGAGTTGAAAAACTGTTTTTT | CASRPTGRVEKLFF